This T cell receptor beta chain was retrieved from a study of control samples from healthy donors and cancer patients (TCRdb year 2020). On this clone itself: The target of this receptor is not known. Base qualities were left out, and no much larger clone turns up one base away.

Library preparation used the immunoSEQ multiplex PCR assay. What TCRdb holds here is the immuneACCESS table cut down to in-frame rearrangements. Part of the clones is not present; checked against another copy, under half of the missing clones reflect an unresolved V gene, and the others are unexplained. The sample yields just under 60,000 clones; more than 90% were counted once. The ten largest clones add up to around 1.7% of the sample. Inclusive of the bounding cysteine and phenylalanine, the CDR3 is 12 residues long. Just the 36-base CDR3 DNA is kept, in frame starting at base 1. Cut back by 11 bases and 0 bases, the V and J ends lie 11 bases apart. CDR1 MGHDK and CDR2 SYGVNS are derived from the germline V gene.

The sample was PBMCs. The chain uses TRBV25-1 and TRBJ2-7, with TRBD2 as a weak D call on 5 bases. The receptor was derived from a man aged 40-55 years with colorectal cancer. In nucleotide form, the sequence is TGTGCCGGCTCCGGGGACTCCTACGAGCAGTACTTC. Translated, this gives CAGSGDSYEQYF.